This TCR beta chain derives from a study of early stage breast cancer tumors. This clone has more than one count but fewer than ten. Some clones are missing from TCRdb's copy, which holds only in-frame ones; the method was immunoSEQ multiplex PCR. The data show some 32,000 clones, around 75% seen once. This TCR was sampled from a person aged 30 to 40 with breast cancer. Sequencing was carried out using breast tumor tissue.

In DNA, the CDR3 is TGTGCCAGTCAAGGGGACAGCGTTTATGGCTACACCTTC. Translating it yields CASQGDSVYGYTF. The chain combines TRBV19 with TRBJ1-2, with 7 positions matching TRBD1. The J segment lost 5 bases and the V segment lost 8 bases, leaving 8 bases of the junction unmatched. The CDR3 has 13 residues. Germline V gene lookup returns CDR1 LNHDA and CDR2 SQIVND (reference sequence). The entire variable domain, with the rest obtained from reference TRBV19 and TRBJ1-2, is as follows: DGGITQSPKYLFRKEGQNVTLSCEQNLNHDAMYWYRQDPGQGLRLIYYSQIVNDFQKGDIAEGYSVSREKKESFPLTVTSAQKNPTAFYLCASQGDSVYGYTFGSGTRLTVV.